This TCR beta chain emerged from a study of cytomegalovirus exposure and HLA in healthy donors. Germline V gene lookup returns CDR1 SGHAT and CDR2 FQDESV (reference sequence). This CDR3 comprises 14 residues. V dropped 5 bases and J dropped 1; count of bases not matched to a gene: 2. Notes on this clone: Its antigen is still unknown.

Study-level results: In an earlier analysis, productive rearrangement rates for most beta V segments clustered near 90% or 30%.

The PCR used 60 Vbeta and 13 Jbeta primers. Method: immunoSEQ multiplex PCR; TCRdb's copy keeps in-frame clones and lacks some. The data contain about 160,000 clones, approximately 81% of them singletons. Sequencing used PBMCs. This chain joins TRBV11-1 and TRBJ2-7, with 10 bases fitting TRBD2. The sequence came from a woman in her 30s in good health and CMV-seropositive. The CDR3 nucleotides are TGTGCCAGCAGCCGTAGCGGGGGGTCCTACGAGCAGTACTTC. Amino acid sequence: CASSRSGGSYEQYF. The variable domain in full, completed from reference TRBV11-1 and TRBJ2-7, reads EAEVAQSPRYKITEKSQAVAFWCDPISGHATLYWYRQILGQGPELLVQFQDESVVDDSQLPKDRFSAERLKGVDSTLKIQPAELGDSAMYLCASSRSGGSYEQYFGPGTRLTVT.